This TCR beta chain was recorded in a study of T cell responses to AZD1222 COVID-19 vaccine. Study results and limitations: The study found Spike-specific TCR breadth and depth rose after two AZD1222 doses. The peak T cell response came first, and repertoires were sampled only after it. In the spike-specific TCR repertoire, nearly half reportedly target unmutated variant regions.

The assay was immunoSEQ multiplex PCR, and TCRdb's table has in-frame clones only and misses some. The sample yields roughly 150,000 clones, approximately 90% seen once. Pooled in the analysis were second doses at about 4 or about 12 weeks. The ends were cut back, 0 bases at V and 8 bases at J, with 15 bases in the middle. This CDR3 region has 15 residues. Germline CDR1 SGHRS, CDR2 YFSETQ. To note about this clone: Its target is not known.

The receptor was derived from an adult who received the AZD1222 COVID-19 vaccine. The specimen was peripheral blood, collected 28 days after the second AZD1222 dose. The V and J genes are TRBV5-1 and TRBJ2-4, with D tentatively TRBD1 (6 bases). The CDR3 nucleotides read TGCGCCAGCAGCTTGGCCGTTCAGGGGCTTCACATTCAGTACTTC. Its translation is CASSLAVQGLHIQYF.